The T cell receptor (beta chain) under discussion was sequenced for a study of T cells expressing NK-cell markers (dated by TCRdb to the early 2020s). Background on the whole study: Seven or eight donors provided sorted CD3+CD56+NKG2C+, CD3+CD56+NKG2C- and CD3+CD56-NKG2C+ T-cell subsets, whose TCR beta-chain repertoires were profiled. Randomly selected healthy volunteers, three men and five women, were used as the eight sequenced donors. Of the eight sequenced donors, seven were found to be HCMV-seropositive and one was found to be HCMV-seronegative. The libraries were sequenced on Illumina HiSeq 2000/2500, MiSeq or NextSeq, producing 2 x 150 bp reads. The research as a whole found: Whether the expanded NKG2C-expressing T cell clones were specific for HCMV antigens was left unclear. In six donors, the dominant CD3+CD56+NKG2C+ clonotypes were found to rank among the top 10 CD8+ clonotypes and to make up about 1.0-8% of CD8+ T cells. Those dominant clonotypes were again the most abundant among CD3+CD56-NKG2C+ cells in a few donors, at about 28.3-60.1%.

Sequenced on an Illumina HiSeq 2000. 5'RACE template switching, by which a universal primer site and unique molecular identifiers were added, was used to make TCR beta cDNA libraries. Synthesis of cDNA was primed from the TCR beta constant segment and was followed by two consecutive PCR amplification steps. From the authors' description of their analysis: MIGEC was used to demultiplex reads and group reads by UMI, and MiTCR was used to assemble and quantify clonotypes. To exclude erroneous sequences, only TCR cDNA sequences supported by at least two reads were retained. The tcR package was used for downstream repertoire analysis, and clonotypes were matched across fractions by CDR3 nucleotide sequence plus V segment. VDJmatch was used to annotate antigen specificity against VDJdb, with one amino acid substitution in CDR3 allowed. After reprocessing by TCRdb, each CDR3 protein sequence is one entry, and no DNA is given. The V and J calls were determined by TCRdb, not by the authors. The sample table holds 440,000 or so distinct CDR3 sequences. Of the sample, about 7.1% falls within the top ten clones.

As encoded in the germline V gene, CDR1 is MGHRA while CDR2 is YSYEKL. The cysteine opens and the phenylalanine closes a CDR3 of 16 amino acids. DNA is not on record. To determine HCMV serostatus, a commercial ELISA kit was used to detect HCMV-specific IgG in serum. Peripheral blood mononuclear cells were isolated from blood by Ficoll density gradient centrifugation. A word on this clonotype: Its antigen is still unknown.

Here the chain combines TRBV4-1 and TRBJ2-1; the TCRdb call, TRBD2, lacks DNA for checking. The clonotype comes from a woman aged 18 to 75 in good health. Sequencing was carried out using blood T cells: a sorted CD56 or NKG2C T cell subset, CD4+ or CD8+ T cells, or bulk PBMC T cells (not recorded which). The CDR3 region reads CASSQPLAGVDNEQFF.